This T cell receptor beta chain was found in a study of cytomegalovirus exposure and HLA in healthy donors. The study, taken as a whole, reports: Later analysis showed most CMV-associated TCR beta chains appearing HLA-restricted.

This clone was recorded a few times. Antigen specificity is unknown. It was with 60 Vbeta and 13 Jbeta primers that the PCR ran. TCRdb's table, derived via immunoSEQ multiplex PCR, lists solely in-frame clones and lacks some. Of under 100,000 clones detected, approximately 80% appear once; the ten largest clones hold 3%. The germline V and J ends were trimmed by 5 bases and 1 base, with 5 bases remaining between them. Per the germline V gene, CDR1 is MNHEY and CDR2 is SVGAGI. The CDR3 has 12 residues. Material: PBMCs. This sequence was found in a man aged 40-49 years in good health and CMV-seronegative. This chain links TRBV6-5 with TRBJ1-1; no definite D call. The CDR3 DNA is TGTGCCAGCAGTCGGGGGAACACTGAAGCTTTCTTT. It translates to CASSRGNTEAFF.